This TCR beta chain comes out of a study of blood T cell repertoires in COVID-19 (dated by TCRdb to 2020 to 2021). About the full investigation: Samples from collaborators originated in the United States, Italy and Spain and spanned both the acute and convalescent phases of COVID-19. The prospective study material was composed of cDNA or gDNA derived from T cells, B-cell-depleted T cells, or PBMCs. Deeply sampled blood TCRbeta repertoires from subjects exposed to, actively infected with, or recovered from COVID-19 were included in the dataset. The repertoires were released in a freely available public database intended as a resource for research on the immune response to SARS-CoV-2. Samples came from the ongoing ImmuneRACE study (first 160 participants) plus 1,254 subjects from 6 global collaborators. Sample metadata almost always included a de-identified subject ID, COVID-19 status, age in years and sex. Where available, HLA class I and class II types were taken from metadata supplied by the sample provider and were not determined by assay-based typing.

Measured from the cysteine to the phenylalanine, the CDR3 is 13 residues long. The retained sequence is limited to the CDR3, 39 bases, with the frame set at the first base. The V end gives up 8 bases and the J end 8 bases, leaving 9 bases in the junction not matched to a gene. CDR1 and CDR2 (MNHEY, SVGAGI) derive from the germline V gene. In Seattle, one collaborating source enrolled patients while the infection was active and tracked those patients longitudinally over the course of disease. Collaborating institutions collected whole blood in K2EDTA tubes following their own protocols. For TCRbeta analysis, collaborators shipped samples as frozen whole blood, isolated PBMCs, or DNA extracted from either of those sample types. Points on this clone: No cognate antigen has been identified for it. No much larger clonotype is one base removed from it; base qualities were not supplied.

TCRbeta CDR3 regions were amplified from genomic DNA using the immunoSEQ Assay, a bias-controlled multiplex PCR. Turning to the authors' computational methods: The number of nucleated cells in each sample was estimated from the amplification of reference gene primers within the assay. To quantify the absolute abundance of each unique TCRbeta CDR3 rearrangement, sequence reads were collapsed and filtered. Productive Simpson clonality was computed per sample as the square root of Simpson's diversity index over productive rearrangements. Not all clones reach the TCRdb copy of this immuneACCESS table, which keeps in-frame sequences only. Checked studies attribute under half of the gap to unresolved V genes and leave the rest unexplained. V and J calls and clone size are given by that table; D and trimming were obtained from the DNA. A total of over 200,000 clones appear in this sample, about 90% of them only once. The ten largest clones represent roughly 3% of the sample.

What the work shows at the level of the full study, not this receptor alone: How much clinical and demographic metadata was included differed by source and by participant, and the metadata was provided uncurated.

Sequencing was performed on peripheral blood. This clonotype was sampled from a man aged 25 to 40 with COVID-19, enrolled during active disease. The chain is made from TRBV6-5 and TRBJ2-1, with 7 bases aligning to TRBD2. The CDR3 here reads CASDSPGGDEQFF. DNA sequence: TGTGCCAGCGACAGTCCTGGGGGGGATGAGCAGTTCTTC.